This T cell receptor beta chain was profiled in a study of blood T cell repertoires in COVID-19 (TCRdb year 2020). Broadly, across the study: Collaborator samples came from the United States, Italy and Spain and covered acute and convalescent phases of COVID-19. The prospective study material was composed of cDNA or gDNA derived from T cells, B-cell-depleted T cells, or PBMCs. Subjects who had been exposed to COVID-19, were actively infected with it, or had recovered from it provided the deeply sampled blood TCRbeta repertoires that made up the dataset. The repertoires were released in a freely available public database meant as a resource for research on the immune response to SARS-CoV-2. The samples were drawn from two sources: the first 160 participants of the ongoing ImmuneRACE study, and 1,000 to 1,500 subjects contributed by 6 global collaborators. The sample metadata nearly always contained a de-identified subject ID, COVID-19 status, age in years and sex. HLA class I and class II types, where available, came from metadata supplied by the sample provider rather than from assay-based typing.

In the case of this clone: Its cognate antigen has yet to be identified. No much larger clone exists at a distance of one base, and base qualities are not known.

Overall results and qualifications from the work: How much clinical and demographic metadata was included differed by source and by participant, and the metadata was provided uncurated.

Whole blood was collected in K2EDTA tubes by collaborating institutions according to the institutions' own protocols. For TCRbeta analysis, collaborators shipped samples in one of three forms: frozen whole blood, isolated PBMCs, or DNA extracted from either of those sample types. TCRbeta CDR3 regions were amplified from genomic DNA by means of the immunoSEQ Assay, a bias-controlled multiplex PCR. From the authors' description of their analysis: The number of nucleated cells in each sample was estimated from the amplification of reference gene primers within the assay. To quantify the absolute abundance of each unique TCRbeta CDR3 rearrangement, sequence reads were collapsed and filtered. For each sample, productive Simpson clonality was calculated as the square root of Simpson's diversity index across productive rearrangements. TCRdb retrieved this table from immuneACCESS and kept in-frame rearrangements only. Not all clones are present; in checked studies, unresolved V genes account for under half, and no reason is known for the remainder. V, J and clone size reflect that table, while D and trimming were determined from the DNA. A total of around 20,000 clones appear in this sample, more than 85% of them only once. Roughly 7% of the sample is taken by the ten largest.

Relative to germline, V is missing 4 bases and J is missing 5 bases, with 10 bases of the junction outside any gene match. CDR1 and CDR2 (SNHLY, FYNNEI) derive from the germline V gene. The CDR3 numbers 15 residues from cysteine through phenylalanine. Kept here is only the CDR3 DNA, which spans 45 bases and is read in frame from base 1. Rearrangement joined TRBV2 to TRBJ2-5; TRBD1 matches 7 bases in the middle. Specimen: peripheral blood. This TCR came from an older man with active COVID-19. CDR3 reads: CASSGKQGPYETQYF. The DNA sequence is as follows: TGTGCCAGCAGTGGGAAACAGGGGCCCTATGAGACCCAGTACTTC.